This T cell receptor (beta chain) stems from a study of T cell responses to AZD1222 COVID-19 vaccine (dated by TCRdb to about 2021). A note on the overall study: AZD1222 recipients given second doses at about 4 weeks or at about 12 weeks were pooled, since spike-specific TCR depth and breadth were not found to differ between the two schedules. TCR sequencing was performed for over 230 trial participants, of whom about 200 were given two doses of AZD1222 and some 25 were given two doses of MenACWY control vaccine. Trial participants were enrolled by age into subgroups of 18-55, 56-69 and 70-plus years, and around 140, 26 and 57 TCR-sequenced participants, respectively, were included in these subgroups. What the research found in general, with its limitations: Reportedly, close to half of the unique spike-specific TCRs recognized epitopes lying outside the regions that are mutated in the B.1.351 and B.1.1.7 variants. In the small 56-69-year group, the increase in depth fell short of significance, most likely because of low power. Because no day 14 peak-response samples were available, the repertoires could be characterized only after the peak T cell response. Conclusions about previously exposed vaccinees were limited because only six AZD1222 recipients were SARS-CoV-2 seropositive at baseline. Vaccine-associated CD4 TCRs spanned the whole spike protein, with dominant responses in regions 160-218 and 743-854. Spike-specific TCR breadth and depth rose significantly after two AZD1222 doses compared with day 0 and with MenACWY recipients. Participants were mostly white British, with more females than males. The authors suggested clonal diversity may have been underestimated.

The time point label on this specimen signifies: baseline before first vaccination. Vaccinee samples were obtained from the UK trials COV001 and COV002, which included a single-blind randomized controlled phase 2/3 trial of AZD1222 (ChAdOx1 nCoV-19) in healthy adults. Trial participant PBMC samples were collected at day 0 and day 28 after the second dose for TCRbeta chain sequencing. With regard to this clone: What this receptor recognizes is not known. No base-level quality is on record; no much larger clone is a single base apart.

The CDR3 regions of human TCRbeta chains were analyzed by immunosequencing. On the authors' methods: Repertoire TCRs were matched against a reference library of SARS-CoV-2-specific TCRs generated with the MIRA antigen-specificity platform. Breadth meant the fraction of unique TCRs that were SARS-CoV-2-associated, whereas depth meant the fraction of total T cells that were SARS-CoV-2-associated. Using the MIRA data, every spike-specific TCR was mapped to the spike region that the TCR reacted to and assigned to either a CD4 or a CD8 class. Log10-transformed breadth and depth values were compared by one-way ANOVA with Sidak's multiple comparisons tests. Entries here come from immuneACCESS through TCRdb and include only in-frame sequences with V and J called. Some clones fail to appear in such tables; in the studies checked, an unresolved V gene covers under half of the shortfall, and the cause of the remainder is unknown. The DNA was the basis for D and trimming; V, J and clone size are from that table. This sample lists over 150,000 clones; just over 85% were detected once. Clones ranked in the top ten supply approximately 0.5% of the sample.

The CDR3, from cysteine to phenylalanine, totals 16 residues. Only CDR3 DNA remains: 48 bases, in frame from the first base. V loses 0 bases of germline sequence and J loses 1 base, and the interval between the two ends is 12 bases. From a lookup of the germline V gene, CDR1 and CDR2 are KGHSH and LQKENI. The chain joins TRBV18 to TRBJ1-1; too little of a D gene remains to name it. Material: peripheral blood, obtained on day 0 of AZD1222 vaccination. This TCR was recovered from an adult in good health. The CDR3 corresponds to CASSPPSRVKNTEAFF. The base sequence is TGTGCCAGCTCACCACCTTCTAGAGTTAAGAACACTGAAGCTTTCTTT. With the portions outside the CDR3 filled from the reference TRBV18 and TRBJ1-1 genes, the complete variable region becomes NAGVMQNPRHLVRRRGQEARLRCSPMKGHSHVYWYRQLPEEGLKFMVYLQKENIIDESGMPKERFSAEFPKEGPSILRIQQVVRGDSAAYFCASSPPSRVKNTEAFFGQGTRLTVV.